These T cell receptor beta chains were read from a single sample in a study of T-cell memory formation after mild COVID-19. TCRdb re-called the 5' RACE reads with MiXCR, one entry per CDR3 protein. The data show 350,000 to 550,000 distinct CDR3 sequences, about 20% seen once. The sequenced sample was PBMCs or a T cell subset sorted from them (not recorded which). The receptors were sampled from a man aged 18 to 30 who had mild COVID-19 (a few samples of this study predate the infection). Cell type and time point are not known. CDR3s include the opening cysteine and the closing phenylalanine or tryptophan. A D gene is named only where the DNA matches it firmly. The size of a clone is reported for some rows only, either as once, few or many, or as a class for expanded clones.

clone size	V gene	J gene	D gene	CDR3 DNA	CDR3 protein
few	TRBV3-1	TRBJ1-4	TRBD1	TGTGCCAGCAGTGACAGGACAGGGCGTGAAAAACTGTTTTTT	CASSDRTGREKLFF
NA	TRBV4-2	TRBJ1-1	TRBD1	TGTGCCAGCAGCCAAGAAAAACAGGGGTTGGTCACTGAAGCTTTCTTT	CASSQEKQGLVTEAFF
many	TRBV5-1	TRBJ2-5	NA	TGCGCCAGCAGCCCGGACCCGAACACAGAGACCCAGTACTTC	CASSPDPNTETQYF
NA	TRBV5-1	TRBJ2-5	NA	TGCGCCAGCAGCCAACAGGGCGGGGAGGAGACCCAGTACTTC	CASSQQGGEETQYF
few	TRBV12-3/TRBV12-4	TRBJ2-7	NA	TGTGCCAGCAGGGAGGGACAGCTTTCCTACGAGCAGTACTTC	CASREGQLSYEQYF
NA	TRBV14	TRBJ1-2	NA	TGTGCCAGCAGCACGGCACAGAACTATGGCTACACCTTC	CASSTAQNYGYTF
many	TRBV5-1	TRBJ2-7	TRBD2	TGCGCCAGCAGCGGCCCCGGGACTAGCATCCACGAGCAGTACTTC	CASSGPGTSIHEQYF
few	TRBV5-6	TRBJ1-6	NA	TGTGCCAGCAGCTTGATGGTTCCAAGCTCCTATAATTCACCCCTCCACTTT	CASSLMVPSSYNSPLHF
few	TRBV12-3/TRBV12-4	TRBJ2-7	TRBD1	TGTGCCAGCAGTCCCGGGACAGACGAGCAGTACTTC	CASSPGTDEQYF
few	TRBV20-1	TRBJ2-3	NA	TGCAGTGCTATCCCTCGGGGGCTTGGCACAGATACGCAGTATTTT	CSAIPRGLGTDTQYF
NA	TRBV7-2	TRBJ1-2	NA	TGTGCCAGCAGCTTAGCCACAGCCCTGAGGATCTATGGCTACACCTTC	CASSLATALRIYGYTF
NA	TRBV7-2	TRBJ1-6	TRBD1	TGTGCCAGCAGCGATCAGGGGGCTTCCTCACCCCTCCACTTT	CASSDQGASSPLHF
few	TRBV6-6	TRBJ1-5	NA	TGTGCCAGCAGCAGGGCTCGAAACAATCAGCCCCAGCATTTT	CASSRARNNQPQHF
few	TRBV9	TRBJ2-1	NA	TGTGCCAGCAGCGAGGGGATAGGGGTCTATGAGCAGTTCTTC	CASSEGIGVYEQFF
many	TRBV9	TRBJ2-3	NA	TGTGCCAGCAGCGTAGGCGAGGTGGTTTTGAACACAGATACGCAGTATTTT	CASSVGEVVLNTDTQYF
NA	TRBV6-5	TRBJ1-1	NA	TGTGCCAGCCATCAGACAGTCGGGTGGGCTGAAGCTTTCTTT	CASHQTVGWAEAFF
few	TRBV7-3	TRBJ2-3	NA	TGTGCCAGCAGCCTAAGTAGGACAGATACGCAGTATTTT	CASSLSRTDTQYF
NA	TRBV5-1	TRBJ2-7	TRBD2	TGCGCCAGCAGCTTCGGGGAGGGCTACGAGCAGTACTTC	CASSFGEGYEQYF